The 26 T cell receptor beta chains reported below all come from one sample, sequenced in a study of blood T cell repertoires in COVID-19 (dated by TCRdb to about 2020). The library came from the immunoSEQ multiplex PCR assay. As stored in TCRdb, this immuneACCESS dataset retains in-frame rearrangements with V and J assigned. A fraction of the clones does not appear; measured against another copy, unresolved V genes explain less than half of the discrepancy, and the remainder lacks a known reason. The sample profile shows roughly 300,000 clones; about 90% of them were found once. Less than 9.5% of the sample rests with the top ten. The sample consisted of peripheral blood. These receptors were obtained from a woman in her forties or fifties who had recovered from COVID-19.

The genes are TRBV11-2 and TRBJ2-1; D remains ambiguous. Germline CDR1 is SGHAT and CDR2 is FQNNGV. The germline V and J ends were trimmed by 0 bases and 6 bases, with 9 bases remaining between them. The CDR3 contains 14 residues. CDR3 nucleotides: TGTGCCAGCAGCTTAGATCGCGGTCCCAATGAGCAGTTCTTC. This gives the protein CASSLDRGPNEQFF.

This clone was seen a few times. The genes are TRBV5-5 and TRBJ1-2; possible D gene TRBD1, 5 bases. This CDR3 is 13 amino acids long. V was shortened by 2 bases and J by 8 bases, with 13 bases between the two germline ends. Germline V gene sequence: CDR1 SGHKS, CDR2 YYEKEE (reference sequence). CDR3 coding DNA: TGTGCCAGCAGCTTTATCCAGGGTGAGGGCTACACCTTC. It encodes CASSFIQGEGYTF.

The chain has TRBV6-5 and TRBJ1-2, with 7 nucleotides matching TRBD1. The V gene's germline CDR1 is MNHEY and CDR2 SVGAGI. This CDR3 is 11 amino acids long. V dropped 10 bases and J dropped 8; count of bases not matched to a gene: 7. The CDR3 sequence: CAKRGPGGYTF. In DNA, the CDR3 is TGTGCCAAAAGGGGGCCGGGCGGCTACACCTTC.

The chain employs TRBV30 and TRBJ1-1, with 9 nucleotides matching TRBD1. Trimming cost V 5 bases and J 0 bases; bases outside gene matches: 1. This CDR3 has 13 residues. Germline CDR1 and CDR2: GTSNPN and SVGIG (reference sequence). CDR3 sequence (DNA): TGTGCCTGGGACAGGGGGTTGAACACTGAAGCTTTCTTT. Encoded protein: CAWDRGLNTEAFF.

The chain links TRBV20-1 to TRBJ1-2; 7 bases are shared with TRBD1. The J segment lost 4 bases and the V segment lost 7 bases, leaving 0 bases of the junction unmatched. CDR3 length: 10 amino acids. The germline V gene has CDR1 DFQATT and CDR2 SNEGSKA (reference sequence). The CDR3: CSGQGYGYTF. The CDR3 region has the DNA TGCAGTGGACAGGGCTATGGCTACACCTTC.

The V gene is TRBV28, the J gene TRBJ1-2; 8 bases line up with TRBD1. The CDR3 is 13 residues long. The J segment lost 6 bases and the V segment lost 3 bases, leaving 3 bases of the junction unmatched. Germline V CDR1 and CDR2: MDHEN, SYDVKM. The CDR3 sequence: CASSFDRGHGYTF. The CDR3 coding sequence is TGTGCCAGCAGTTTCGACAGGGGCCATGGCTACACCTTC.

The chain recombines TRBV7-9 with TRBJ1-4; tentative D call: TRBD1 (6 bases). V dropped 7 bases and J dropped 3 bases, with 12 bases sitting between them. Germline V gene data show CDR1 as SEHNR and CDR2 as FQNEAQ (reference sequence). This CDR3 contains 14 residues. The CDR3 sequence is CASTPRTANEKLFF. CDR3 DNA sequence: TGTGCCAGCACTCCCCGGACAGCTAATGAAAAACTGTTTTTT.

The chain joins TRBV2 to TRBJ1-6, with D possibly TRBD1 on 5 matching bases. V was pared by 5 bases and J by 10 bases, with 15 bases between. The CDR3 runs 14 residues. The germline V gene encodes CDR1 SNHLY and CDR2 FYNNEI. CDR3 DNA sequence: TGTGCCAGCAGTCCAGGGCGGTCCGGGTCACCCCTCCACTTT. It translates to CASSPGRSGSPLHF.

The chain couples TRBV19 to TRBJ1-4; D might be TRBD1 (5 bases). CDR1 LNHDA and CDR2 SQIVND come from the germline V gene (reference sequence). The CDR3 runs 16 residues. The V end lost 6 bases, the J end lost 5 bases, and 19 bases lay between the germline ends. The CDR3 reads CASRGSAPRQNEKLFF. CDR3 bases: TGTGCCAGTAGAGGGTCCGCACCACGACAGAATGAAAAACTGTTTTTT. The full variable domain, in which reference TRBV19 and TRBJ1-4 provide the parts outside the CDR3, is DGGITQSPKYLFRKEGQNVTLSCEQNLNHDAMYWYRQDPGQGLRLIYYSQIVNDFQKGDIAEGYSVSREKKESFPLTVTSAQKNPTAFYLCASRGSAPRQNEKLFFGSGTQLSVL.

V and J are TRBV27 and TRBJ1-2; tentative D call: TRBD1 (5 bases). In germline, CDR1 is MNHEY, CDR2 SMNVEV (reference sequence). The CDR3 has 13 amino acids. V lost 6 bases and J lost 0, with 8 bases in between. In DNA, the CDR3 is TGTGCCAGCAGCGGGACTTCTAACTATGGCTACACCTTC. Its protein is CASSGTSNYGYTF.

The rearrangement joins TRBV3-1 (or the pseudogene TRBV3-2) to TRBJ2-1; D is ambiguous. Trimming took 4 bases from V and 8 from J, leaving 12 bases between them. Per the germline V gene, CDR1 is LGHDT and CDR2 is YNNKEL (reference sequence). This CDR3 region has 13 residues. This CDR3 reads CASSPPGVHEQFF. CDR3 coding DNA: TGTGCCAGCAGCCCCCCTGGAGTTCATGAGCAGTTCTTC.

This clone appeared once. The V call is TRBV4-3, the J call TRBJ2-1, with D uncertain. Trimming pared 0 bases from V and 7 bases from J, leaving 7 bases between. Germline V gives CDR1 LGHNA, CDR2 YSLEER. The CDR3 is made up of 13 amino acids. CDR3 loop: CASSQELRNEQFF. CDR3 nucleotides: TGCGCCAGCAGCCAAGAACTTCGGAATGAGCAGTTCTTC.

The chain joins TRBV5-6 to TRBJ1-3, with 7 bases lining up with TRBD1. The CDR3 covers 15 residues. Germline trimming cut 6 bases from V and 7 bases from J; bases unmatched to any gene: 13. CDR1 and CDR2 (germline): SGHDT, YYEEEE. The DNA for the CDR3 is TGTGCCAGCACCCTCATAAGGGGGCCGTCGAACACCATATATTTT. Residues: CASTLIRGPSNTIYF. Complete variable domain (other parts from reference TRBV5-6 and TRBJ1-3): DAGVTQSPTHLIKTRGQQVTLRCSPKSGHDTVSWYQQALGQGPQFIFQYYEEEERQRGNFPDRFSGHQFPNYSSELNVNALLLGDSALYLCASTLIRGPSNTIYFGEGSWLTVV.

The chain has TRBV5-4 and TRBJ1-1, with TRBD1 identical over 8 bases. The CDR3 extends over 13 amino acids. Losses at the gene ends were 9 bases for V and 1 base for J; bases not matched to a gene: 5. The germline V gene encodes CDR1 SGHNT and CDR2 YYREEE (reference sequence). CDR3 amino acids: CATRQGPNTEAFF. CDR3 nucleotide sequence: TGTGCCACTCGACAGGGGCCGAACACTGAAGCTTTCTTT.

The V call is TRBV27, the J call TRBJ1-2, with D unresolved. V was clipped by 3 bases and J by 2 bases, with 7 bases between them. CDR1 and CDR2 (germline): MNHEY, SMNVEV (reference sequence). This CDR3 spans 13 amino acids. CDR3: CASSFSLNYGYTF. The DNA of the CDR3 is TGTGCCAGCAGTTTTTCTTTGAACTATGGCTACACCTTC.

This rearrangement joins TRBV28 to TRBJ2-5, with D maybe TRBD2 (6 bases). The CDR3 length is 14 residues. Deletions cut 4 bases from V and 5 bases from J, with 14 bases between. Germline V gives CDR1 MDHEN, CDR2 SYDVKM. CDR3 protein: CASSSRRGWETQYF. The CDR3 region has the DNA TGTGCCAGCAGTTCTCGTCGGGGGTGGGAGACCCAGTACTTC.

The CDR3 nucleotides are TGCAGCGTTGAAGGTGGGAGTAGTGATACGCAGTATTTT. Its translation is CSVEGGSSDTQYF. This chain uses TRBV29-1 with TRBJ2-3; D is possibly TRBD2 (5 bases). Deletions cut 1 base from V and 6 bases from J, with 11 bases between. This CDR3 comprises 13 residues. Germline lookup yields CDR1 SQVTM and CDR2 ANQGSEA.

The chain joins TRBV6-5 to TRBJ2-7, with 10 bases lining up with TRBD1. The germline V gene encodes CDR1 MNHEY and CDR2 SVGAGI. The CDR3 is 13 residues long. V gave up 6 bases and J gave up 6 bases; unmatched junction bases: 5. CDR3 loop: CASSTGTGVEQYF. In nucleotides, the CDR3 is TGTGCCAGCAGCACCGGGACAGGGGTCGAGCAGTACTTC.

This clone was detected only a few times. The chain recombines TRBV5-1 with TRBJ2-7; D unresolved. Trimming removed 3 bases at V and 5 bases at J, with 9 bases between. This CDR3 is 12 amino acids long. Germline CDR1 SGHRS, CDR2 YFSETQ. CDR3 in amino acids: CASSSNLDEQYF. In DNA, the CDR3 is TGCGCCAGCAGCTCTAACTTGGACGAGCAGTACTTC.

The gene calls are TRBV5-1 and TRBJ2-2; 8 nucleotides align to TRBD2. V gave up 0 bases and J gave up 3 bases; unmatched junction bases: 4. CDR1 is SGHRS and CDR2 is YFSETQ in the germline V gene. This CDR3 spans 16 amino acids. CDR3 amino acids: CASSLVGTRHTGELFF. CDR3 DNA: TGCGCCAGCAGCTTGGTCGGGACTAGACACACCGGGGAGCTGTTTTTT.

The table lists this clone with a count of one. The CDR3 region is CASSQESGKHQPQHF. The CDR3 DNA reads TGTGCCAGCAGCCAAGAATCGGGAAAACACCAGCCCCAGCATTTT. J is TRBJ1-5 and V is TRBV4-2, with no clear D. The CDR3 is 15 residues long. Trimming stripped 0 bases from V and 7 bases from J, with 13 bases between. Germline CDR1 and CDR2: LGHNA and YNFKEQ.

This clone was counted only a few times. The V gene is TRBV2, the J gene TRBJ1-5, with D uncertain. Trimming shortened V by 3 bases and J by 7 bases, and 19 bases separated the two germline ends. Germline V gene sequence: CDR1 SNHLY, CDR2 FYNNEI. The CDR3 covers 16 residues. The CDR3 DNA is TGTGCCAGCAGTGAGAACCTCGGGGTTGTAAGACAGCCCCAGCATTTT. Encoded protein: CASSENLGVVRQPQHF.

The chain joins TRBV24-1 to TRBJ2-2; tentatively, D is TRBD2 (5 bases). Germline CDR1 KGHDR, CDR2 SFDVKD. The CDR3 has 14 amino acids. Deletions cut 10 bases from V and 3 bases from J, with 14 bases between. This chain's CDR3 is CATMAGSDTGELFF. For the CDR3, the DNA is TGTGCCACTATGGCGGGCTCGGACACCGGGGAGCTGTTTTTT.

The rearrangement links TRBV24-1 to TRBJ1-5; D call uncertain. Looked up from germline, CDR1 is KGHDR and CDR2 is SFDVKD. The CDR3 runs to 14 residues. The V end was cut by 5 bases, the J end by 4 bases, with 11 bases between. For the CDR3, the DNA is TGTGCCACCAGTGGGGCAGGATCAAATCAGCCCCAGCATTTT. Protein: CATSGAGSNQPQHF.

The chain joins TRBV6-4 to TRBJ2-3, with D uncertain. Germline lookup yields CDR1 MRHNA and CDR2 SNTAGT. Trimming stripped 4 bases from V and 0 bases from J, with 8 bases between. This CDR3 is 14 amino acids long. DNA of the CDR3: TGTGCCAGCAGTGGAGGTCTTAGCACAGATACGCAGTATTTT. Protein product: CASSGGLSTDTQYF.

This rearrangement joins TRBV7-2 to TRBJ2-2, with D unresolved. The CDR3 is 13 amino acids. Germline CDR1 SGHTA, CDR2 FQGNSA. The V end was cut by 7 bases, the J end by 6 bases, with 12 bases between. CDR3 in amino acids: CASTPLSPGELFF. CDR3 nucleotide sequence: TGTGCCAGCACCCCCCTCTCTCCCGGGGAGCTGTTTTTT.